Each of the 30 T cell receptor beta chains below was sequenced from the same sample in a study of T cells in women clearing cervical HPV infection. Profiling relied on immunoSEQ multiplex PCR, and the TCRdb table lists in-frame clones only, not all of them. This repertoire comprises about 48,000 clones; its ten largest clones make up about 1.5%. The sample taken for sequencing was blood buffy coat. The receptor source for this set is a woman between 18 and 70 years old with a cervical HPV16 infection that either progressed to CIN3+ or cleared (not recorded which).

In the case of this clone: The read terminates 3 residues ahead of where the CDR3 ends, so the germline J gene completes it. The chain employs TRBV5-6 and TRBJ2-3; D not resolved. This CDR3 region has 13 residues. Germline CDR1 is SGHDT and CDR2 is YYEEEE. V was clipped by 4 bases and J by 0 bases, with 6 bases between them. The CDR3 loop is CASSLSSTDTQYF. CDR3 bases read: TGTGCCAGCAGCCTCTCTAGCACAGATACG.

Concerning this clone: The read ends 3 residues before the CDR3 terminus; that terminus is restored from the germline J gene. This chain uses TRBV6-2 or TRBV6-3 with TRBJ1-3; maybe TRBD1 (5 bases). This CDR3 spans 11 amino acids. Germline lookup yields CDR1 MNHEY and CDR2 SVGEGT. The ends were cut back, 8 bases at V and 7 bases at J, with 9 bases in the middle. CDR3 region: CASGGANTIYF. Incomplete CDR3 DNA: TGTGCCAGCGGAGGGGCCAACACC.

Turning to this clone: The read ends 3 residues early relative to the CDR3; the germline J gene fills the gap. V is TRBV5-1 and J is TRBJ2-7; 13 bases are shared with TRBD2. Germline-derived CDR1 and CDR2 are SGHRS and YFSETQ. The CDR3 is made up of 16 amino acids. The V and J ends lost 0 bases and 5 bases, in that order; junction bases with no gene match: 5. The part of the CDR3 DNA that was read is TGCGCCAGCAGCTTGGCCCGGACTAGCGGGAGCCACGAG. Translating it yields CASSLARTSGSHE. In full, the CDR3 is CASSLARTSGSHEQYF.

In regard to this clone: The CDR3 goes on 3 residues after the read ends, and that part is filled in from the germline J gene. The chain joins TRBV19 to TRBJ2-2; maybe TRBD1 (6 bases). V lost 7 bases to trimming and J lost 8 bases, with 23 bases between them. Germline CDR1 is LNHDA and CDR2 is SQIVND (reference sequence). There are 16 residues in the CDR3. CDR3 amino acids: CASTFFRQVEIGELFF. The sequenced part of the CDR3 DNA is TGTGCCAGTACCTTCTTCCGACAGGTCGAAATTGGGGAG.

Notes on this clone: The CDR3 is cut off 3 residues early in the read; its end comes from the germline J gene. J is TRBJ2-1 and V is TRBV20-1, with TRBD2 matching over 7 bases. Germline trimming cut 3 bases from V and 9 bases from J; bases unmatched to any gene: 11. Germline loops: CDR1 DFQATT, CDR2 SNEGSKA (reference sequence). CDR3 length: 14 amino acids. The CDR3 is CSASVPAGQSEQFF. CDR3 bases read: TGCAGTGCTAGTGTCCCAGCGGGGCAGAGTGAG.

To note about this clone: With the read ending 3 residues before the CDR3 end, the germline J gene is used to fill in that end. V gene TRBV20-1 combines with J gene TRBJ2-7; 7 bases line up with TRBD1. V shed 6 bases and J 2 bases; nucleotides not matched to a gene: 16. Germline V gene sequence: CDR1 DFQATT, CDR2 SNEGSKA (reference sequence). This CDR3 is 16 amino acids long. The sequenced CDR3 bases are TGCAGTGCCAGGGGGTCTTTGGTAGCGCTAACCTACGAG. Translated, it gives CSARGSLVALTYE. The whole CDR3 region reads CSARGSLVALTYEQYF.

Of note for this clone: The read halts 3 residues ahead of the CDR3 end, with the missing end drawn from the germline J gene. The V and J genes are TRBV5-1 and TRBJ1-1, with TRBD1 matching 7 bases. Germline assignment: CDR1 SGHRS and CDR2 YFSETQ. This CDR3 has 13 amino acids. Incomplete CDR3 DNA: TGCGCCAGCAGCTTGGGTACAGGGGCAGAA. Protein sequence: CASSLGTGAE. The CDR3, in full, reads CASSLGTGAEAFF.

Comments on this clone: The observed sequence ends 3 residues before the CDR3 terminus, with the missing tail filled in from the germline J gene. The chain carries TRBV11-2 and TRBJ1-2, with D possibly TRBD1 on 5 matching bases. The CDR3 spans 13 residues. The germline CDR1 and CDR2 sequences are SGHAT and FQNNGV. This CDR3 reads CASSLAQGTGYTF. The CDR3 DNA, read in part, is TGTGCCAGCAGCTTAGCGCAGGGTACGGGC.

In the case of this clone: The observed sequence ends 3 residues before the CDR3 terminus, with the missing tail filled in from the germline J gene. The chain couples TRBV6-2 or TRBV6-3 to TRBJ1-2; perhaps TRBD1 as D (5 bases). The CDR3 is 11 residues long. V was cut by 7 bases and J by 7 bases, with 10 bases left in between. Germline V gives CDR1 MNHEY, CDR2 SVGEGT. CDR3 sequence: CASTQGIGYTF. The sequenced CDR3 bases are TGTGCCAGCACCCAGGGCATTGGC.

Remarks on this clone: The read terminates 3 residues ahead of where the CDR3 ends, so the germline J gene completes it. The V call is TRBV11-2, the J call TRBJ2-1; D unclear. The CDR3 has 12 residues. Germline V gene lookup returns CDR1 SGHAT and CDR2 FQNNGV. V was clipped by 2 bases and J by 7 bases, with 6 bases between them. CDR3 residues: CASSLFRNEQFF. The DNA read from the CDR3 is TGTGCCAGCAGCTTATTTCGGAATGAG.

Turning to this clone: Read data end 3 residues before the CDR3 end; the end is taken from the germline J gene. The chain has TRBV19 and TRBJ2-3, with TRBD1 as a possible D gene (5 bases). V dropped 3 bases and J dropped 0 bases, with 13 bases sitting between them. CDR3 length equals 16 residues. The germline V gene has CDR1 LNHDA and CDR2 SQIVND (reference sequence). This CDR3 reads CASSMSWGQSTDTQYF. The part of the CDR3 DNA that was read is TGTGCCAGTAGTATGTCTTGGGGCCAAAGCACAGATACG.

The CDR3 is CAIRPQRDYYEQYF. The sequenced CDR3 bases are TGTGCCATCAGACCCCAGAGGGACTACTACGAG. The chain couples TRBV10-3 to TRBJ2-7; 7 positions match TRBD2. The sequenced fragment ends 3 residues before the CDR3 boundary, so the rest is inferred from the germline J gene. The ends lost 6 bases at V and 3 bases at J; junction bases unmatched: 8. CDR3 length: 14 amino acids. CDR1 is ENHRY, CDR2 SYGVKD, per germline.

Comment on this clone: Read data end 3 residues before the CDR3 end; the end is taken from the germline J gene. J is TRBJ1-2 and V is TRBV28; D is uncertain. From germline, CDR1 is MDHEN and CDR2 SYDVKM. The CDR3 consists of 15 residues. The CDR3 region is CASSPRTRVARGYTF. CDR3 DNA (partial): TGTGCCAGCAGTCCCCGAACGAGGGTAGCGAGGGGC.

As for this clone: The DNA ends 3 residues before the CDR3 does, and the rest of the CDR3 is filled in from the germline J gene. The V gene is TRBV5-1, the J gene TRBJ2-5; TRBD1 agrees at 8 bases. The CDR3 runs to 15 residues. In germline, CDR1 is SGHRS, CDR2 YFSETQ. Trimming at V came to 0 bases and at J to 4 bases, leaving 5 bases not matched to a gene. Partial CDR3 DNA: TGCGCCAGCAGCTTGGGGCAGGGGGCTGGAGAGACC. Amino acids: CASSLGQGAGET. The entire CDR3 sequence reads CASSLGQGAGETQYF.

Notes on this clone: The read is 3 residues too short to cover the CDR3 end, so that end is filled in from the germline J gene. The chain has TRBV28 and TRBJ1-2, with a tentative D call TRBD1 (6 bases). CDR1 is MDHEN, CDR2 SYDVKM, per germline. This CDR3 contains 13 residues. The CDR3 protein is CASSLPQGLGYTF. The sequenced CDR3 bases are TGTGCCAGCAGTTTACCCCAGGGGCTCGGC.

As regards this clone: The CDR3 end falls 3 residues outside the read, so it is completed with the germline J gene. The rearrangement uses TRBV6-2 or TRBV6-3 and TRBJ2-2; D not resolved. This CDR3 has 13 residues. Germline lookup yields CDR1 MNHEY and CDR2 SVGEGT. Trimming cost V 7 bases and J 5 bases, with 11 bases left between them. Here the CDR3 reads CASTPRVTGELFF. Partial CDR3 DNA: TGTGCCAGCACTCCAAGGGTTACCGGGGAG.

Points on this clone: Read coverage stops 3 residues before the CDR3 terminus; the germline J gene supplies the remainder. V is TRBV2 and J is TRBJ1-5, with 9 bases matching TRBD1. Germline V lookup: CDR1 SNHLY, CDR2 FYNNEI. The CDR3 runs to 16 residues. The trim removed 6 bases at V and 4 bases at J, leaving 10 bases unmatched. This CDR3 reads CASREDRGMRNQPQHF. The CDR3 DNA, read in part, is TGTGCCAGCAGGGAGGACAGGGGTATGCGGAATCAGCCC.

As regards this clone: The read stops 3 residues short of the end of the CDR3; the missing end is completed from the germline J gene. The genes are TRBV19 and TRBJ2-6; TRBD1 matches 7 bases. The trim removed 10 bases at V and 0 bases at J, leaving 12 bases unmatched. Germline-derived CDR1 and CDR2 are LNHDA and SQIVND (reference sequence). The CDR3 sequence is 17 residues long. The DNA read from the CDR3 is TGTGCCACGACAAGATCGGACAGGAGCTCTGGGGCCAACGTC. This translates into CATTRSDRSSGANV. The complete CDR3 reads CATTRSDRSSGANVLTF.

With respect to this clone: Read sequence stops 3 residues before the CDR3 end, and the germline J gene provides the missing end. The J gene is TRBJ1-1, the V gene TRBV7-9, with D perhaps matching TRBD1 (5 bases). Trimming stripped 2 bases from V and 7 bases from J, with 5 bases between. CDR3 length equals 11 residues. Per germline, CDR1 SEHNR and CDR2 FQNEAQ (reference sequence). CDR3 DNA (partial): TGTGCCAGCAGCTTAACAGGTGAA. Translation gives CASSLTGE. The whole CDR3 protein reads CASSLTGEAFF.

A word on this clone: The sequence runs out 3 residues before the end of the CDR3; the remainder is reconstructed from the germline J gene. This chain joins TRBV10-3 and TRBJ2-3; TRBD2 aligns across 8 bases. The V gene end was trimmed by 6 bases and the J gene end by 4 bases; junction bases not matched to a gene: 6. This CDR3 spans 14 amino acids. Germline loops: CDR1 ENHRY, CDR2 SYGVKD. The CDR3 sequence is CAIRSGRGADTQYF. CDR3 bases read: TGTGCCATCAGGAGCGGGAGAGGGGCAGATACG.

As regards this clone: The sequenced fragment ends 3 residues before the CDR3 boundary, so the rest is inferred from the germline J gene. The chain recombines TRBV20-1 with TRBJ2-5, with a possible D match to TRBD2 (6 bases). The CDR3 has 12 residues. Germline values: CDR1 DFQATT, CDR2 SNEGSKA (reference sequence). Trimming pared 6 bases from V and 7 bases from J, leaving 15 bases between. CDR3: CSAPRLEGTQYF. The part of the CDR3 DNA that was read is TGCAGTGCCCCCCGACTAGAAGGGACC.

As to this clone: Coverage ceases 3 residues before the CDR3 finishes, and the germline J gene fills in the end. This chain connects TRBV2 to TRBJ1-5, with 11 bases matching TRBD1. Per the germline V gene, CDR1 is SNHLY and CDR2 is FYNNEI. The CDR3 contains 15 residues. V was clipped by 8 bases and J by 5 bases; unmatched bases: 8. CDR3 sequence: CASVKGQGGHQPQHF. CDR3 DNA (partial): TGTGCCAGCGTAAAGGGACAGGGGGGCCATCAGCCC.

CDR3 bases read: TGTGCCAGCAGGTTCGGGACAACCTACGAG. This sequence encodes CASRFGTTYE. The complete CDR3 reads CASRFGTTYEQYF. The J gene is TRBJ2-7, the V gene TRBV12-3 or TRBV12-4, with a possible D match to TRBD1 (6 bases). The CDR3 end lies 3 residues beyond the end of the read and is filled in from the germline J gene. Trimming cost V 6 bases and J 2 bases, with 11 bases left between them. The CDR3 extends over 13 amino acids.

As to this clone: The missing CDR3 end, 3 residues past where the read stops, is filled in from the germline J gene. The chain is built from TRBV29-1 and TRBJ1-4, with D perhaps TRBD1 (5 bases). With 7 bases removed from V and 3 bases from J, the gap between germline ends came to 9 bases. Germline-derived CDR1 and CDR2 are SQVTM and ANQGSEA. There are 12 residues in the CDR3. CDR3 region: CSAGHPNEKLFF. The DNA read from the CDR3 is TGCAGCGCCGGACATCCTAATGAAAAA.

As for this clone: The read gets to within 3 residues of the CDR3 end, and the germline J gene fills in the rest. The chain couples TRBV29-1 to TRBJ2-2; a weak D match, TRBD2 (6 bases). The CDR3 loop spans 12 amino acids. Per the germline V gene, CDR1 is SQVTM and CDR2 is ANQGSEA. Trimming cost V 4 bases and J 10 bases, with 13 bases left between them. The CDR3 bases that were read are TGCAGCGTTGGGCGGGGTGGGACGGAG. Its translation is CSVGRGGTE. The full CDR3 is CSVGRGGTELFF.

Points on this clone: The CDR3 is cut off 3 residues early in the read; its end comes from the germline J gene. The V call is TRBV6-2 or TRBV6-3, the J call TRBJ1-5; D is unclear. Germline values: CDR1 MNHEY, CDR2 SVGEGT. The ends were cut back, 2 bases at V and 1 base at J, with 6 bases in the middle. The CDR3 has 14 amino acids. CDR3 bases read: TGTGCCAGCAGTTACACGGGGAGCAATCAGCCC. It specifies CASSYTGSNQP. The entire CDR3 protein is CASSYTGSNQPQHF.

In regard to this clone: Read sequence stops 3 residues before the CDR3 end, and the germline J gene provides the missing end. The chain employs TRBV30 and TRBJ1-4; D possibly corresponds to TRBD1 (6 bases). The V and J ends lost 3 bases and 7 bases respectively, with 12 bases between them. Germline V lookup: CDR1 GTSNPN, CDR2 SVGIG (reference sequence). The CDR3 is made up of 13 amino acids. Partial CDR3 DNA: TGTGCCTGGAGGGGGGGGCCTAGTGAAAAA. This codes for CAWRGGPSEK. The entire CDR3 sequence reads CAWRGGPSEKLFF. Looking up the rest from reference TRBV30 and TRBJ1-4 gives the full variable domain: SQTIHQWPATLVQPVGSPLSLECTVEGTSNPNLYWYRQAAGRGLQLLFYSVGIGQISSEVPQNLSASRPQDRQFILSSKKLLLSDSGFYLCAWRGGPSEKLFFGSGTQLSVL.

CDR3 sequence: CASSARDRDFYGYTF. The covered CDR3 bases are TGTGCCAGCTCAGCCCGGGACAGGGATTTCTATGGC. V gene TRBV18 combines with J gene TRBJ1-2; the match to TRBD1 covers 9 bases. The read ends 3 residues early relative to the CDR3; the germline J gene fills the gap. With 5 bases clipped from V and 4 bases from J, the junction kept 8 bases outside the gene matches. The CDR3 runs 15 residues. CDR1 and CDR2 (germline): KGHSH, LQKENI.

Details on this clone: Read sequence stops 3 residues before the CDR3 end, and the germline J gene provides the missing end. The V call is TRBV18, the J call TRBJ2-2; the match to TRBD2 covers 9 bases. The CDR3 spans 16 residues. Germline V gene lookup returns CDR1 KGHSH and CDR2 LQKENI. V shed 2 bases and J 4 bases; nucleotides not matched to a gene: 5. This chain's CDR3 is CASSPSSGSGTGELFF. CDR3 bases read: TGTGCCAGCTCACCAAGTAGCGGGAGTGGCACCGGGGAG.

Comment on this clone: The read ends 3 residues early relative to the CDR3; the germline J gene fills the gap. This chain joins TRBV19 and TRBJ1-2; 9 bases align to TRBD1. CDR1 and CDR2 (germline): LNHDA, SQIVND (reference sequence). The J segment lost 6 bases and the V segment lost 7 bases, leaving 15 bases of the junction unmatched. The CDR3 runs to 16 residues. The CDR3 sequence: CASTKYRGRTEDGYTF. The DNA read from the CDR3 is TGTGCCAGTACCAAATACAGGGGGCGCACAGAAGATGGC.